The entry below describes one TCR beta chain. Antigen: not known. The data belong to a study of beta chain features in type 1 diabetes. Study-wide results and caveats: Shortening that was moderate but significant affected the TCRB CDR3s of Type 1 diabetes patients in all four CD4+ subsets.

Expressed TCRB transcripts were sequenced because the entire RNA isolate underwent reverse transcription. TCRdb's copy holds only in-frame clones and misses some; the assay was immunoSEQ multiplex PCR. Of about 660,000 clones in the sample, more than 12% are singletons; the top ten hold 0.03% to 0.04%. Germline V gene lookup returns CDR1 MNHNY and CDR2 SVGAGI (reference sequence). V lost 3 bases and J 8 bases, leaving 16 bases between the germline ends. The CDR3 is made up of 14 amino acids. Input material: naive CD4+ T cells from blood. The sequence was collected from a young man with type 1 diabetes. V and J are TRBV6-6 and TRBJ1-1, with D possibly being TRBD1 (5 bases). Here the CDR3 reads CASSYQGDRGEAFF. The DNA for the CDR3 is TGTGCCAGCAGTTATCAGGGAGATAGAGGGGAAGCTTTCTTT.